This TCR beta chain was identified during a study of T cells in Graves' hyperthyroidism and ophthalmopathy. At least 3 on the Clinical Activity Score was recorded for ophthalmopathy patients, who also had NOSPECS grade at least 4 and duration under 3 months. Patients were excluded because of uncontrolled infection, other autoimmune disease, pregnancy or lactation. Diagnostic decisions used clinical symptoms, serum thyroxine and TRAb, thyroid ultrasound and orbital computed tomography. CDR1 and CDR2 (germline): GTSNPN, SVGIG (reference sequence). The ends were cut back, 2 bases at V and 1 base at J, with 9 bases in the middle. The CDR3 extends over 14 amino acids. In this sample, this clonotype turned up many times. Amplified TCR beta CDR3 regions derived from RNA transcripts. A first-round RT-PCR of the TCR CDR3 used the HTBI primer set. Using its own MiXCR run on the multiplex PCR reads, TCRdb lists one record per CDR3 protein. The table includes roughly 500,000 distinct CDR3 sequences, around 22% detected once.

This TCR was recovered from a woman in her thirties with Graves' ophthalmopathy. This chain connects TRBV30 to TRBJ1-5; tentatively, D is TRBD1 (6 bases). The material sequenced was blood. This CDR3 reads CAWSHRESNQPQHF. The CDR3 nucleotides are TGTGCCTGGAGTCACAGGGAGAGCAATCAGCCCCAGCATTTT.